This T cell receptor (beta chain) was recorded in a study of T cell clonality in common variable immunodeficiency. Overall study findings and caveats: Fewer deletions and N-nucleotide insertions were reportedly seen in common variable immunodeficiency TCR beta sequences.

V was cut by 0 bases and J by 4 bases, with 11 bases left in between. The germline CDR1 and CDR2 sequences are SGHTA and FQGNSA. The CDR3 is 15 residues long. In its sample, this clone was seen a few times. Antigen unknown. The CDR3 extends 3 residues past the end of the read, so its final part is completed from the germline J gene. Heparinized whole blood, roughly 4.5 to 8 ml, came from each donor. Equal genomic DNA amounts from CVID and control samples were sequenced. Assay used: immunoSEQ multiplex PCR; TCRdb lists only in-frame clones, some missing. The data show 11,000 to 15,000 clones, with none appearing a single time.

The TCR was taken from a human donor with common variable immunodeficiency. Sequencing was performed on peripheral blood mononuclear cells. The chain employs TRBV7-2 and TRBJ2-3; possibly TRBD1 or TRBD2 for D (5 bases each). The CDR3 bases that were read are TGTGCCAGCAGCTTAGCATCGAGGGGCGCAGATACG. Translation: CASSLASRGADT. The whole CDR3 sequence is CASSLASRGADTQYF.